The T cell receptor beta chain described here comes from a study of T cell responses to AZD1222 COVID-19 vaccine. Sequencing used immunoSEQ multiplex PCR; TCRdb keeps in-frame clones, though not all of them. The sample holds about 130,000 clones; roughly 90% are singletons and the top ten take 1.5% to 2%. CDR3 length equals 18 residues. Trimming at V came to 7 bases and at J to 1 base, leaving 11 bases not matched to a gene. Germline V gene data show CDR1 as MDHEN and CDR2 as SYDVKM. The chain links TRBV28 to TRBJ2-4; TRBD1 matches at 12 bases. The clonotype comes from an adult in good health. The sequences come from peripheral blood, collected on day 0 of AZD1222 vaccination. This CDR3 reads CASTPSGTGGMAKNIQYF. CDR3 nucleotides: TGTGCCAGCACCCCATCCGGGACAGGGGGCATGGCCAAAAACATTCAGTACTTC.